This TCR beta chain was documented in a study of T-cell memory formation after mild COVID-19. Whole-study results and caveats: Clones which contracted sat mainly in CM and EM if CD4+, and in EMRA if CD8+. The SARS-CoV-2 specificity of second-wave clones reaching peak at day 37 remained unverified.

TCRdb reanalysed the 5' RACE reads using MiXCR and keeps one entry per CDR3 protein. The repertoire holds fewer than 700,000 distinct CDR3 sequences, with about 20% as singletons. As for this clonotype: Its antigen is unknown.

Trimming removed 3 bases at V and 0 bases at J, with 9 bases between. CDR1 and CDR2 from the germline V gene are MNHNS and SASEGT. There are 15 residues in the CDR3. The sequence was collected from an adult woman who had mild COVID-19 (a few samples of this study predate the infection). Cell type and time point are not known. The J gene is TRBJ2-1, the V gene TRBV6-1, with D unclear. Sequenced: PBMCs or a T cell subset sorted from them (not recorded which). In DNA form, the CDR3 reads TGTGCCAGCAGTGAGGAACTCAACTCCTACAATGAGCAGTTCTTC. Amino acid sequence: CASSEELNSYNEQFF.